Listed here are 15 T cell receptor beta chains from one sample, sequenced in a study of blood T cell repertoires in COVID-19. The method was immunoSEQ multiplex PCR; TCRdb's version includes in-frame clones alone and lacks a portion of them. The sample holds fewer than 350,000 clones, approximately 89% seen once. The sequencing input was peripheral blood. The receptors shown here come from a man aged 35-49 years with active or convalescent COVID-19.

On this clone: The same CDR3 is also encoded by other DNA sequences in this sample. The chain combines TRBV5-1 with TRBJ1-2; TRBD1 is a possible D gene (5 bases). The CDR3 covers 13 residues. Germline V lookup: CDR1 SGHRS, CDR2 YFSETQ. V shed 0 bases and J shed 8 bases, with 11 bases lying between them. The DNA of the CDR3 is TGCGCCAGCAGCTTGGGCGGGCGGGACGGCTACACCTTC. Translated: CASSLGGRDGYTF.

The V gene is TRBV7-9, the J gene TRBJ1-2; D not certain. The CDR3 spans 12 residues. V gave up 8 bases and J gave up 2 bases, with 9 bases separating them. The germline gives CDR1 SEHNR, CDR2 FQNEAQ (reference sequence). CDR3 loop: CASDIGNYGYTF. The CDR3 nucleotides read TGTGCCAGCGATATCGGGAACTATGGCTACACCTTC.

This chain connects TRBV6-6 to TRBJ2-5, with D tentatively TRBD1 (8 bases). Germline CDR1 is MNHNY and CDR2 is SVGAGI (reference sequence). This CDR3 contains 16 residues. V was shortened by 6 bases and J by 4 bases, with 21 bases between the two germline ends. The CDR3 is CASSAGGDRPSETQYF. CDR3 bases: TGTGCCAGCAGCGCAGGGGGGGACAGGCCCTCAGAGACCCAGTACTTC.

V gene TRBV5-1 combines with J gene TRBJ2-4; TRBD2 is a possible D gene (5 bases). The CDR3 is 14 amino acids. V shed 0 bases and J shed 5 bases, with 9 bases lying between them. Germline values: CDR1 SGHRS, CDR2 YFSETQ. In DNA, the CDR3 is TGCGCCAGCAGCTTGGATTTGGGAGAAAACATTCAGTACTTC. Translating it yields CASSLDLGENIQYF. Complete variable domain (other parts from reference TRBV5-1 and TRBJ2-4): KAGVTQTPRYLIKTRGQQVTLSCSPISGHRSVSWYQQTPGQGLQFLFEYFSETQRNKGNFPGRFSGRQFSNSRSEMNVSTLELGDSALYLCASSLDLGENIQYFGAGTRLSVL.

The chain uses TRBV5-1 and TRBJ1-2, with D maybe TRBD1 (6 bases). CDR3 size: 14 residues. Trimming cost V 0 bases and J 4 bases, with 10 bases left between them. CDR1 and CDR2 from the germline V gene are SGHRS and YFSETQ. The CDR3 protein is CASSLVGGGYGYTF. The CDR3 coding sequence is TGCGCCAGCAGCTTGGTTGGGGGCGGCTATGGCTACACCTTC.

This sequence joins TRBV6-1 and TRBJ1-6; D perhaps matches TRBD1 (5 bases). CDR1 is MNHNS, CDR2 SASEGT, per germline. This CDR3 has 15 amino acids. The ends were cut back, 2 bases at V and 7 bases at J, with 12 bases in the middle. CDR3 amino acids: CASSEPRGGNSPLHF. The CDR3 DNA reads TGTGCCAGCAGTGAACCTCGGGGGGGGAATTCACCCCTCCACTTT.

This clone came up a few times. The CDR3 here is CASSLDPPSSYNEQFF. DNA for the CDR3: TGTGCCAGCAGCTTGGATCCCCCGAGCTCCTACAATGAGCAGTTCTTC. This chain connects TRBV5-4 to TRBJ2-1; D uncertain. The CDR3 runs 16 residues. Between the trimmed V and J ends, which lost 0 bases and 0 bases, there was a span of 10 bases. Germline assignment: CDR1 SGHNT and CDR2 YYREEE (reference sequence).

The chain joins TRBV9 to TRBJ1-4; no definite D call. V was cut by 3 bases and J by 8 bases, with 8 bases left in between. CDR1 is SGDLS and CDR2 is YYNGEE in the germline V gene. This CDR3 comprises 12 residues. CDR3 in DNA: TGTGCCAGCAGCGGGGTCGGGGAAAAACTGTTTTTT. Residues: CASSGVGEKLFF.

V is TRBV30 and J is TRBJ2-1; 10 positions agree with TRBD2. V was pared by 5 bases and J by 5 bases, with 12 bases of the junction left unmatched. The CDR3 loop spans 16 amino acids. CDR1 and CDR2 from the germline V gene are GTSNPN and SVGIG (reference sequence). The CDR3 sequence: CAWSSKTSGAHNEQFF. CDR3 nucleotides: TGTGCCTGGTCTTCTAAAACTAGCGGGGCCCACAATGAGCAGTTCTTC. The entire variable domain, with the rest obtained from reference TRBV30 and TRBJ2-1, is as follows: SQTIHQWPATLVQPVGSPLSLECTVEGTSNPNLYWYRQAAGRGLQLLFYSVGIGQISSEVPQNLSASRPQDRQFILSSKKLLLSDSGFYLCAWSSKTSGAHNEQFFGPGTRLTVL.

To note about this clone: The same CDR3 also results from other DNA sequences found in this sample. V is TRBV9 and J is TRBJ1-2; D is ambiguous. CDR1 SGDLS and CDR2 YYNGEE come from the germline V gene. The CDR3 is made up of 13 amino acids. Deletions cut 0 bases from V and 1 base from J, with 4 bases between. CDR3 sequence reads: CASSVGSNYGYTF. In DNA, the CDR3 is TGTGCCAGCAGCGTAGGCAGTAACTATGGCTACACCTTC.

The chain couples TRBV14 to TRBJ2-1; 13 bases agree with TRBD2. This CDR3 has 18 residues. Germline V CDR1 and CDR2: SGHDN, FVKESK. The junction had 10 bases not matched to a gene; V was cut back by 1 base and J by 7 bases. This CDR3 is CASSQVGSGLAGVNEQFF. The CDR3 nucleotides read TGTGCCAGCAGCCAAGTGGGATCTGGACTAGCGGGAGTAAATGAGCAGTTCTTC. The full variable domain, rest sourced from reference TRBV14 and TRBJ2-1, is EAGVTQFPSHSVIEKGQTVTLRCDPISGHDNLYWYRRVMGKEIKFLLHFVKESKQDESGMPNNRFLAERTGGTYSTLKVQPAELEDSGVYFCASSQVGSGLAGVNEQFFGPGTRLTVL.

This clone was picked up many times. This sequence joins TRBV5-1 and TRBJ2-2; D unresolved. V was clipped by 4 bases and J by 1 base, with 8 bases between them. CDR1 SGHRS and CDR2 YFSETQ come from the germline V gene. This CDR3 is built from 14 residues. CDR3 nucleotides: TGCGCCAGCAGCGTCAAACAGAACACCGGGGAGCTGTTTTTT. It yields the protein CASSVKQNTGELFF.

The rearrangement joins TRBV6-5 to TRBJ2-7, with 9 bases fitting TRBD1. The ends lost 5 bases at V and 3 bases at J; junction bases unmatched: 5. The CDR3 sequence is 14 residues long. Germline V gene lookup returns CDR1 MNHEY and CDR2 SVGAGI. The CDR3 region has the DNA TGTGCCAGCAGTAAGGGACAGGGAGTCTACGAGCAGTACTTC. Translating gives CASSKGQGVYEQYF.

The V gene is TRBV28, the J gene TRBJ1-5; a possible D gene is TRBD1 (6 bases). The CDR3 totals 13 residues. V lost 10 bases and J lost 0, with 10 bases in between. Per germline, CDR1 MDHEN and CDR2 SYDVKM. This chain's CDR3 is CAIGQFSNQPQHF. The CDR3 nucleotides read TGTGCCATTGGACAGTTTAGCAATCAGCCCCAGCATTTT.

This rearrangement joins TRBV5-1 to TRBJ1-3, with a tentative D call TRBD1 (5 bases). This CDR3 region has 15 residues. V lost 0 bases and J lost 4, with 11 bases in between. From germline, CDR1 is SGHRS and CDR2 YFSETQ. The CDR3 nucleotides are TGCGCCAGCAGCTTGGATTGGGGCTCCGGAAACACCATATATTTT. Its translation: CASSLDWGSGNTIYF.